The sequence of this T cell receptor (beta chain) was determined in a study of T cell responses to AZD1222 COVID-19 vaccine (dated by TCRdb to about 2021). Concerning the study at large: TCR sequencing covered fewer than 250 trial participants: 200 to 210 given two doses of AZD1222 and approximately 26 given two doses of MenACWY control vaccine. Enrollment into the trials was organized by age into subgroups of 18-55, 56-69 and 70-plus years, and those subgroups contained around 150, 28 and 57 TCR-sequenced participants, respectively.

The sample's time point label, decoded: baseline before first vaccination. In the paper's terms, the treatment or condition label means: meningococcal conjugate vaccine given as trial control. Samples from vaccinated people were obtained from the UK trials COV001 and COV002, which included a single-blind randomized controlled phase 2/3 trial of AZD1222 (ChAdOx1 nCoV-19) in healthy adults. For TCRbeta chain sequencing, PBMC samples from trial participants were taken at day 0 and at day 28 after the second dose. The CDR3 holds 15 amino acids from the cysteine to the phenylalanine. Of the read, only the CDR3 DNA is kept; its 45 bases are in frame from base 1. Reading the germline V gene gives CDR1 KGHSH and CDR2 LQKENI. V and J lose 0 bases and 6 bases, and a span of 9 bases separates them. Points the paper makes about the study in general: In the small 56-69-year group, the increase in depth fell short of significance, most likely because of low power. Epitopes outside the regions mutated in the B.1.351 and B.1.1.7 variants were reportedly recognized by nearly half of the unique spike-specific TCRs. Only five or six AZD1222 recipients were SARS-CoV-2 seropositive at baseline, limiting conclusions about previously exposed vaccinees. A significant rise in spike-specific TCR breadth and depth was observed after two AZD1222 doses relative to day 0 and relative to MenACWY recipients. Because no samples from the day 14 peak response were available, repertoires could be characterized only after the peak T cell response. Participants were mostly white British, with more females than males. The authors suggested clonal diversity may have been underestimated. The whole spike protein was spanned by vaccine-associated CD4 TCRs, and dominant responses were seen in regions 160-218 and 743-854.

On this clone: No cognate antigen has been identified for it. There are no base qualities to consult, and no much larger clone falls within one base.

The CDR3 regions of human TCRbeta chains were analyzed by immunosequencing. The authors' analysis ran thus. Repertoire TCRs were matched against a reference library of SARS-CoV-2-specific TCRs generated with the MIRA antigen-specificity platform. Breadth was defined as the fraction of unique TCRs that were SARS-CoV-2-associated, and depth was defined as the fraction of total T cells that were SARS-CoV-2-associated. Each spike-specific TCR was assigned to its reactive spike region and to a CD4 or CD8 class using the MIRA data. Log10-transformed breadth and depth values were compared by one-way ANOVA with Sidak's multiple comparisons tests. TCRdb's version of the immuneACCESS table is confined to in-frame rearrangements and falls short of the full clone set. An unresolved V gene accounts for under half of the shortfall where checked; the remainder is of unknown origin. V and J calls plus clone size are reproduced from that table; the DNA served to infer D and trimming. The sample data list about 88,000 clones, and approximately 89% of these were observed just once. Of the sample, 5.2% is held by the ten largest clones.

The rearranged segments are TRBV18 and TRBJ1-6; too little of a D gene remains to name it. This sequence originates from an adult in good health. The input for sequencing was peripheral blood, taken on day 0 of MenACWY control vaccination. The DNA sequence follows: TGTGCCAGCTCACCACCGGCCGGGGTTAATTCACCCCTCCACTTT. Translated, it reads CASSPPAGVNSPLHF. Joined to the reference TRBV18 and TRBJ1-6 proteins, this CDR3 gives the full variable domain: NAGVMQNPRHLVRRRGQEARLRCSPMKGHSHVYWYRQLPEEGLKFMVYLQKENIIDESGMPKERFSAEFPKEGPSILRIQQVVRGDSAAYFCASSPPAGVNSPLHFGNGTRLTVT.